The sequence of this TCR beta chain was determined in a study of T cell responses to AZD1222 COVID-19 vaccine. Generated by immunoSEQ multiplex PCR, the TCRdb table keeps only in-frame clones and is missing some. The table records approximately 120,000 clones, around 89% of them present only once. Trimming stripped 1 base from V and 3 bases from J, with 4 bases between. Per germline, CDR1 SGHDN and CDR2 FVKESK. The CDR3 runs 13 residues. This clone was picked up a small number of times. The receptor was isolated from an adult in good health. The gene calls are TRBV14 and TRBJ1-5; D gene uncertain. The sample in question was peripheral blood, obtained on day 0 of AZD1222 vaccination. The CDR3 DNA sequence: TGTGCCAGCAGCCAAGCCCCCAATCAGCCCCAGCATTTT. Amino acids: CASSQAPNQPQHF.